This T cell receptor beta chain stems from a study of blood T cell repertoires in COVID-19. The length of the CDR3 is 16 residues. The J segment lost 3 bases and the V segment lost 5 bases, leaving 3 bases of the junction unmatched. Germline CDR1 is LNHNV and CDR2 is YYDKDF (reference sequence). How the authors handled the data: Counts of nucleated cells, estimated from reference gene primer amplification, were obtained. Some clones are missing from TCRdb's copy, which holds only in-frame ones; the method was immunoSEQ multiplex PCR. That table furnishes V, J and clone size, whereas the DNA furnished D and trimming. The table lists under 300,000 clones, around three quarters of them singletons, with about 3.5% in the top ten.

V gene TRBV15 combines with J gene TRBJ2-3; 15 positions match TRBD2. This TCR came from a woman aged 80 or over with acute or convalescent COVID-19. Sequenced material: peripheral blood. CDR3 sequence: CATSSGTSGGTDTQYF. CDR3 DNA sequence: TGTGCCACCAGCTCGGGGACTAGCGGGGGGACAGATACGCAGTATTTT.